This T cell receptor beta chain stems from a study of tumor-infiltrating lymphocytes in oesophageal squamous cell carcinoma. V dropped 5 bases and J dropped 6 bases, with 14 bases sitting between them. This CDR3 is 14 amino acids long. Germline CDR1 is MNHNY and CDR2 is SVGAGI (reference sequence). TCRdb used MiXCR to reprocess the PCR reads, holding one entry per CDR3 protein. There are some 15,000 distinct CDR3 sequences in the sample; roughly 44% occur only once, and about 45% lies in the top ten. Source material: blood. The rearrangement uses TRBV6-6 and TRBJ1-5; D remains unclear. This sequence originates from a male donor with esophageal squamous cell carcinoma. CDR3 in amino acids: CASSPALGGQPQHF. In DNA form, the CDR3 reads TGTGCCAGCAGTCCTGCCCTCGGTGGTCAGCCCCAGCATTTT.